The present entry profiles one TCR beta chain with its context. Its antigen is currently unknown. Unique molecular identifiers were incorporated when the TCRbeta library was constructed. TCRdb recomputed calls from the PCR reads with MiXCR, one row per CDR3 protein. This sample has about 980,000 distinct CDR3 sequences; roughly 29% occur once, and the top ten carry about 28%. This sample was included in a study of T-cell reconstitution after alpha-beta-depleted transplantation in children. Broader study findings: Some patients owed their high day-60 TCRbeta diversity to surviving recipient T cells and thymic progenitors. Reportedly, roughly two months post-transplant, alpha-beta T cells arose from several hundred expanded graft clones.

Germline V gives CDR1 SGHTA, CDR2 FQGNSA. V shed 6 bases and J 5 bases; nucleotides not matched to a gene: 9. The CDR3 is made up of 14 amino acids. J is TRBJ2-5 and V is TRBV7-2, with 7 bases fitting TRBD2. The source was PBMCs, mostly from graft donor cells, collected 360 days after TCRalphabeta/CD19-depleted stem cell transplant. The TCR sequence derives from a boy younger than two who had a stem cell transplant for SCID, so the T cells may come from the graft donor. The CDR3 sequence: CASSYPGGSETQYF. The CDR3 DNA reads TGTGCCAGCAGTTACCCGGGGGGTTCGGAGACCCAGTACTTC.